This entry features one T cell receptor beta chain sequence. The CDR3 loop spans 15 amino acids. V was pared by 2 bases and J by 4 bases, with 12 bases between. The V gene's germline CDR1 is MNHNS and CDR2 SASEGT. This specimen comes from a study of blood T cell repertoires in COVID-19. Profiled with immunoSEQ multiplex PCR; TCRdb holds only in-frame clones, not every one. The sample holds under 100,000 clones, about three quarters seen once. Sequencing was done on a sample of peripheral blood. The chain carries TRBV6-1 and TRBJ1-5; weak D call: TRBD1 (6 bases). This sequence originates from a woman of 80 years or more with active or convalescent COVID-19. The CDR3 loop reads CASSELDSRNQPQHF. The CDR3 DNA sequence: TGTGCCAGCAGTGAACTGGACAGTAGAAATCAGCCCCAGCATTTT.